A selection of T cell receptor beta chains follows, all from one sample in a study of Ad26.COV2.S vaccination and SARS-CoV-2 variants. Libraries were prepared by immunoSEQ multiplex PCR; TCRdb keeps only in-frame clonotypes and omits some of them. The sample lists 300,000 to 400,000 clones, 65% to 90% occurring once. The sequenced sample was peripheral blood, obtained in a trial of Ad26.COV2.S vaccine versus placebo. All receptors derive from a person aged 18-65 years who received the Ad26.COV2.S COVID-19 vaccine or a placebo. Each CDR3 is given with its conserved first and last residue. The order of the fields is V gene, J gene, clone size, D gene, CDR3 DNA, CDR3 protein. The D gene is left open where the match is weak. Clone sizes are given selectively: once, few, many, or a class where the clone is expanded.

TRBV5-1	TRBJ1-1	NA	NA	TGCGCCAGCAGTGCAGGATCGAACACTGAAGCTTTCTTT	CASSAGSNTEAFF
TRBV6-6	TRBJ2-5	NA	NA	TGTGCCAGCAGTTACTCGGGTCGGGAGTCGGAGACCCAGTACTTC	CASSYSGRESETQYF
TRBV19	TRBJ2-2	NA	TRBD2	TGTGCCAGTCTACTAGCGGGAGGTTACACCGGGGAGCTGTTTTTT	CASLLAGGYTGELFF
TRBV19	TRBJ2-1	once	TRBD2	TGTGCCAGTAGTATAGGAGGACTAGCGGCCTACAATGAGCAGTTCTTC	CASSIGGLAAYNEQFF
TRBV7-8	TRBJ2-5	many	TRBD1	TGTGCCAGCAGCTTCCAGCCGGGACAGGGAAAAGAGACCCAGTACTTC	CASSFQPGQGKETQYF
TRBV6-2/TRBV6-3	TRBJ2-7	NA	NA	TGTGCCAGCAGTCACAGCAGGGTGAGAAGCACCTACGAGCAGTACTTC	CASSHSRVRSTYEQYF
TRBV7-2	TRBJ2-7	NA	TRBD2	TGTGCCAGCAGCCCCTCCGGACTAGCGGCCTACGAGCAGTACTTC	CASSPSGLAAYEQYF
TRBV28	TRBJ2-7	NA	TRBD1	TGTGCCAGCAGCTCGGGACAGGCGGCATCCTACGAGCAGTACTTC	CASSSGQAASYEQYF
TRBV19	TRBJ1-5	NA	NA	TGTGCCAGTAGTTCCCGTCCGACAGGTTCAGGTCATCAGCCCCAGCATTTT	CASSSRPTGSGHQPQHF
TRBV30	TRBJ1-3	NA	NA	TGTGCCTGGAGTGTGGGCAGCTCTGGAAACACCATATATTTT	CAWSVGSSGNTIYF
TRBV11-2	TRBJ2-7	NA	TRBD1	TGTGCCAGCAGCGTGGACAGGGGGTACGAGCAGTACTTC	CASSVDRGYEQYF
TRBV4-2	TRBJ1-2	few	NA	TGTGCCAGCAGCCAAGATCAGATAGCCGACTATGGCTACACCTTC	CASSQDQIADYGYTF
TRBV3-1/TRBV3-2	TRBJ1-1	NA	TRBD1	TGTGCCAGCAGCCTGCAGGGGGCGGTTGAAGCTTTCTTT	CASSLQGAVEAFF
TRBV11-1	TRBJ2-2	NA	TRBD1	TGTGCCAGCACCGACAGGGACAACACCGGGGAGCTGTTTTTT	CASTDRDNTGELFF